The 12 T cell receptor beta chains below were found in one sample sequenced in a study of technical replicates of blood from several donors. The data were produced by immunoSEQ multiplex PCR, yet TCRdb's version contains in-frame clones alone and is incomplete. The sample holds fewer than 90,000 clones; almost 98% are singletons and the top ten take 0.2% to 0.25%. The sequencing sample was made of T cells isolated from PBMCs. These receptor sequences come from a human donor in good health.

This chain links TRBV7-9 with TRBJ2-4; maybe TRBD1 (5 bases). V lost 6 bases, J lost 3 bases, and 9 bases lay in between. Germline V gives CDR1 SEHNR, CDR2 FQNEAQ (reference sequence). The CDR3 has 13 amino acids. The CDR3 bases are TGTGCCAGCAGGGGGCTGAACAAAAACATTCAGTACTTC. It translates to CASRGLNKNIQYF. Supplemented by reference TRBV7-9 and TRBJ2-4, the full variable domain reads DTGVSQNPRHKITKRGQNVTFRCDPISEHNRLYWYRQTLGQGPEFLTYFQNEAQLEKSRLLSDRFSAERPKGSFSTLEIQRTEQGDSAMYLCASRGLNKNIQYFGAGTRLSVL.

The rearrangement links TRBV5-1 to TRBJ2-7; a weak D match, TRBD2 (6 bases). The CDR3 totals 15 residues. Trimming took off 4 bases at V and 1 base at J, with 15 bases between the two ends. Germline V lookup: CDR1 SGHRS, CDR2 YFSETQ. As DNA, the CDR3 is TGCGCCAGCAGCCGGGAGAGGCAGTTTTCCTACGAGCAGTACTTC. Translating gives CASSRERQFSYEQYF.

This sequence joins TRBV2 and TRBJ2-7; a possible D gene is TRBD2 (5 bases). The CDR3 is 11 amino acids. Looked up from germline, CDR1 is SNHLY and CDR2 is FYNNEI. The V end lost 7 bases, the J end lost 4 bases, and 8 bases lay between the germline ends. CDR3: CASKRVYEQYF. The CDR3 DNA reads as TGTGCCAGCAAGAGGGTTTACGAGCAGTACTTC.

This clone has a single count. The rearrangement links TRBV6-5 to TRBJ1-2, with a possible D match to TRBD1 (5 bases). V lost 4 bases to trimming and J lost 2 bases, with 11 bases between them. The length of the CDR3 is 14 residues. Germline CDR1 is MNHEY and CDR2 is SVGAGI. In DNA, the CDR3 is TGTGCCAGCAGTTCTAGGGGCGGAAACTATGGCTACACCTTC. It translates to CASSSRGGNYGYTF.

The J gene is TRBJ1-4, the V gene TRBV6-5, with D possibly matching TRBD1 (5 bases). There are 15 residues in the CDR3. In germline, CDR1 is MNHEY, CDR2 SVGAGI. Trimming removed 0 bases from V and 5 bases from J, with 10 bases in between. The CDR3 DNA is TGTGCCAGCAGTTACTCGCGGGACCCAAATGAAAAACTGTTTTTT. Translation gives CASSYSRDPNEKLFF.

The chain couples TRBV4-1 to TRBJ1-2; no firm D call. This CDR3 comprises 13 residues. Between the trimmed V and J ends, which lost 7 bases and 5 bases, there was a span of 14 bases. Per the germline V gene, CDR1 is MGHRA and CDR2 is YSYEKL. CDR3 amino acids: CASTFGPTYGYTF. The DNA for the CDR3 is TGCGCCAGCACCTTTGGGCCGACGTATGGCTACACCTTC.

This chain joins TRBV5-4 and TRBJ1-2, with D maybe TRBD1 (6 bases). V lost 4 bases, J lost 8 bases, and 9 bases lay in between. Germline assignment: CDR1 SGHNT and CDR2 YYREEE (reference sequence). The CDR3 loop spans 11 amino acids. Written as DNA, the CDR3 is TGTGCCAGCAGCCCCGGGACAGGCTACACCTTC. It specifies CASSPGTGYTF.

This clone was counted once. V is TRBV5-1 and J is TRBJ2-3; TRBD1 aligns across 10 bases. The CDR3 runs 15 residues. V gave up 4 bases and J gave up 3 bases; unmatched junction bases: 5. The V gene's germline CDR1 is SGHRS and CDR2 YFSETQ. CDR3 nucleotides: TGCGCCAGCAGCCAGACAGGGGGCGAGACAGATACGCAGTATTTT. Protein product: CASSQTGGETDTQYF. Looking up the rest from reference TRBV5-1 and TRBJ2-3 gives the full variable domain: KAGVTQTPRYLIKTRGQQVTLSCSPISGHRSVSWYQQTPGQGLQFLFEYFSETQRNKGNFPGRFSGRQFSNSRSEMNVSTLELGDSALYLCASSQTGGETDTQYFGPGTRLTVL.

This chain connects TRBV25-1 to TRBJ1-2; D might be TRBD1 (6 bases). V gave up 4 bases and J gave up 8 bases, with 14 bases separating them. Germline CDR1 reads MGHDK; CDR2 reads SYGVNS. The CDR3 is 13 residues long. The CDR3 DNA sequence: TGTGCCAGCAGTGTAAAAGGGGGGGGCGGCTACACCTTC. Residues: CASSVKGGGGYTF.

The V call is TRBV18, the J call TRBJ2-7; 9 bases match TRBD1. V shed 2 bases, J shed 3 bases, and the junction held 2 bases outside the gene matches. Germline V gene lookup returns CDR1 KGHSH and CDR2 LQKENI. There are 14 residues in the CDR3. In nucleotides, the CDR3 is TGTGCCAGCTCACCAGGGACAGGGCTCTACGAGCAGTACTTC. Translated, it gives CASSPGTGLYEQYF.

The rearrangement joins TRBV19 to TRBJ2-7; tentatively, D is TRBD2 (5 bases). This CDR3 is 16 amino acids long. V was trimmed by 5 bases and J by 2 bases, leaving 19 bases between them. CDR1 is LNHDA and CDR2 is SQIVND in the germline V gene (reference sequence). The CDR3 region has the DNA TGTGCCAGTAGTCCGCGGTGGCGGGCAGATACCTACGAGCAGTACTTC. Translation: CASSPRWRADTYEQYF.

The J gene is TRBJ2-1, the V gene TRBV2; D remains unclear. The germline V gene encodes CDR1 SNHLY and CDR2 FYNNEI. This CDR3 contains 15 residues. V lost 4 bases and J 5 bases, leaving 15 bases between the germline ends. The CDR3 loop reads CASSVVHSKNNEQFF. The CDR3 region has the DNA TGTGCCAGCAGTGTAGTCCATAGTAAAAACAATGAGCAGTTCTTC.